This T cell receptor (beta chain) was captured in a study of T cell clones after liver transplantation. J lost 5 bases, V lost 3 bases, and 4 bases had no gene match. This CDR3 has 14 residues. Germline CDR1 is SGHRS and CDR2 is YFSETQ. Produced via immunoSEQ multiplex PCR; TCRdb's table is partial and in-frame only. The sample consists of 55,000 to 75,000 clones, around three quarters of them appearing once. The sequences come from CD4+ T cells from blood, collected at the approximately 15-month timepoint. The chain is built from TRBV5-1 and TRBJ2-3, with 9 bases fitting TRBD1. This TCR derives from a human patient who received a liver transplant. Some T cells could come from the graft donor. The CDR3 coding sequence is TGCGCCAGCAGCTGGGACAGGGATCAAGATACGCAGTATTTT. Residues: CASSWDRDQDTQYF.